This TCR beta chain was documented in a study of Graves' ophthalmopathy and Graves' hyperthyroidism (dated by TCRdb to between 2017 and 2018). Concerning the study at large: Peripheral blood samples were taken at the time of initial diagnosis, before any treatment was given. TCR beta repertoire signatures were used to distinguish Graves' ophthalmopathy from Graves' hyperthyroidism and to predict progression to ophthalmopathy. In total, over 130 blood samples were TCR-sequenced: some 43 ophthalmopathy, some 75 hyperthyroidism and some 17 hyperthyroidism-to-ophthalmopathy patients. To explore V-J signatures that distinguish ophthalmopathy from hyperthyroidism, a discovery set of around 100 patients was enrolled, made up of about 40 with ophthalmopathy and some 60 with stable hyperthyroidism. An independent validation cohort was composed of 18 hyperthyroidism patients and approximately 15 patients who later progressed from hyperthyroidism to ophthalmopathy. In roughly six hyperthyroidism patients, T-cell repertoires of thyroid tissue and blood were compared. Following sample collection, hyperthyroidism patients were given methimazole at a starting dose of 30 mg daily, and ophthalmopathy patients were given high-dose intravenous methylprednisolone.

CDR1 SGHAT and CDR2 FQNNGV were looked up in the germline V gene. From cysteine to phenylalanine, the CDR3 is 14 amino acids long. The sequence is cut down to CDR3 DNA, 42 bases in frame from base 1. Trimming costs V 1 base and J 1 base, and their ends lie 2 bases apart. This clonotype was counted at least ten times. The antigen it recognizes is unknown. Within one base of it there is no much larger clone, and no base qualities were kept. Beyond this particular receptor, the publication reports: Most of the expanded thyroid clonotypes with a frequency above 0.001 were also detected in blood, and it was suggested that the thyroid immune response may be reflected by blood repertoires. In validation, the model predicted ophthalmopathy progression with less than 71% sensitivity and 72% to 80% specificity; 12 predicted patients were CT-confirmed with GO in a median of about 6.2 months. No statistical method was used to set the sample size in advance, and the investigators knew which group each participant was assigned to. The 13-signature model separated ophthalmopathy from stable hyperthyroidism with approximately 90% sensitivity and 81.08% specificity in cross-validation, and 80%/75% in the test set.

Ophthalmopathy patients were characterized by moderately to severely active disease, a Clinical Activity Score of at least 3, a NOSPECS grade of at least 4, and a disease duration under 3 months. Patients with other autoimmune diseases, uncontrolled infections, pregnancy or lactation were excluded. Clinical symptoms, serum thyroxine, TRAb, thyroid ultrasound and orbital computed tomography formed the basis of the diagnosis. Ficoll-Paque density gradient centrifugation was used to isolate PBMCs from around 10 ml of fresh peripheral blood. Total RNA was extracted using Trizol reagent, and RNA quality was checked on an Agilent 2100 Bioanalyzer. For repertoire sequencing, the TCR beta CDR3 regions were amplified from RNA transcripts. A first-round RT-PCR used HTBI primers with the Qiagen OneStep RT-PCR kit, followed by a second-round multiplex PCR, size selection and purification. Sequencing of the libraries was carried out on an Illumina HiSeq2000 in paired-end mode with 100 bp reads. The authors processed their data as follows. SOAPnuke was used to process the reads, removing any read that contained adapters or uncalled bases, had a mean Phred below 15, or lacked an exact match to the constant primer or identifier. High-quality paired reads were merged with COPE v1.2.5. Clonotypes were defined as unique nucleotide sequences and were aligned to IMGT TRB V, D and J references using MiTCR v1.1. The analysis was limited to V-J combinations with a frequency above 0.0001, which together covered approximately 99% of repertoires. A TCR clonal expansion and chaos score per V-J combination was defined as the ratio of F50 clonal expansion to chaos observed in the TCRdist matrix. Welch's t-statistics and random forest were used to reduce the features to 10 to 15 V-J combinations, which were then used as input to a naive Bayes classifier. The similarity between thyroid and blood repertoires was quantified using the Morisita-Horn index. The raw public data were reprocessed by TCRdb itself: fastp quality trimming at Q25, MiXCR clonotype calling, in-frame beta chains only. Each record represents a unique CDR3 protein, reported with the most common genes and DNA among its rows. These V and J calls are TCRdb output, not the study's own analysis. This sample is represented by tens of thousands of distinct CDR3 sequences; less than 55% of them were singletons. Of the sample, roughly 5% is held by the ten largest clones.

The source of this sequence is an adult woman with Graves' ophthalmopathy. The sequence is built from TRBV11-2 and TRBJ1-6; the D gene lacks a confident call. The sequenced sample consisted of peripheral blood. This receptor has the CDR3 CASSLGSYNSPLHF. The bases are TGTGCCAGCAGCTTAGGATCCTATAATTCACCCCTCCACTTT.